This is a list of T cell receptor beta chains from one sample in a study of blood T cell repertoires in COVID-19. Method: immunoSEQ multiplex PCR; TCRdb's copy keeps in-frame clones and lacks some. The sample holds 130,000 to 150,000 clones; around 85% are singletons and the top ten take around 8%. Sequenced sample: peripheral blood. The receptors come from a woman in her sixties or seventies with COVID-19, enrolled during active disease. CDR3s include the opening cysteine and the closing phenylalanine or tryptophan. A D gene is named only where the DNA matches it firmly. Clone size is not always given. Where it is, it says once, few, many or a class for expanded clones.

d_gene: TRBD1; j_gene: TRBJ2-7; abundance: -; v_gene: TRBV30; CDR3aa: CAWSWDSFSYEQYF; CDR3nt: TGTGCCTGGAGTTGGGACAGTTTCTCCTACGAGCAGTACTTC
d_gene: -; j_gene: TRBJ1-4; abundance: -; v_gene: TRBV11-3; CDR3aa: CASSLLDSKGITTNEKLFF; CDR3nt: TGTGCCAGCAGCTTATTGGATTCTAAGGGGATAACAACTAATGAAAAACTGTTTTTT
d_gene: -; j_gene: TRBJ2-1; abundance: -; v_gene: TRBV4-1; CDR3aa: CASSFSGYNEQFF; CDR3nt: TGCGCCAGCAGCTTCTCAGGCTACAATGAGCAGTTCTTC
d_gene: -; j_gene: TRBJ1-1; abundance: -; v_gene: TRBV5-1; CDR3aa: CASSPFVNTEAFF; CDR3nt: TGCGCCAGCAGCCCGTTTGTGAACACTGAAGCTTTCTTT
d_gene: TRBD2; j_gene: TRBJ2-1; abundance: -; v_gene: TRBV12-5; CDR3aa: CASGPRGGLNEQFF; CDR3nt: TGTGCTAGTGGGCCGCGGGGGGGTCTCAATGAGCAGTTCTTC
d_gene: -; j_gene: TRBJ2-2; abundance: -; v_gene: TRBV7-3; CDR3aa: CASSFWPVPTGELFF; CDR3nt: TGTGCCAGCAGCTTTTGGCCTGTTCCGACCGGGGAGCTGTTTTTT
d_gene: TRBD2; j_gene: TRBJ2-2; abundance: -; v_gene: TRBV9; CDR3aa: CASSVGLAGGTTGELFF; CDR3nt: TGTGCCAGCAGCGTTGGACTAGCGGGGGGGACCACCGGGGAGCTGTTTTTT
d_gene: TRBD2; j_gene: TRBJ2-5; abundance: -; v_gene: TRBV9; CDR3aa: CASSGGGPHQETQYF; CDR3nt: TGTGCCAGCAGCGGCGGGGGGCCACACCAAGAGACCCAGTACTTC
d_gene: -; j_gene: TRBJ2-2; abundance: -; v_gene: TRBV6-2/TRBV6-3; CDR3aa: CASTPEGSRTGELFF; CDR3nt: TGTGCCAGCACCCCCGAGGGCAGTAGGACCGGGGAGCTATTTTTT
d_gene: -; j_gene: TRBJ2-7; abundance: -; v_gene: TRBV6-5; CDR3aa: CASSRRGRADGEQYF; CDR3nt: TGTGCCAGCAGCCGGCGGGGCAGGGCCGACGGCGAGCAGTACTTC
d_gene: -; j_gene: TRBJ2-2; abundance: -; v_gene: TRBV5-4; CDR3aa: CASSLPGLYTGELFF; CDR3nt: TGTGCCAGCAGCTTGCCGGGACTCTACACCGGGGAGCTGTTTTTT
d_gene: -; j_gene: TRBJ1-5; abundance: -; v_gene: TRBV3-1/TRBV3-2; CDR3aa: CASSQGGGALSNQPQHF; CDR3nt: TGTGCCAGCAGCCAAGGGGGTGGGGCACTGAGCAATCAGCCCCAGCATTTT
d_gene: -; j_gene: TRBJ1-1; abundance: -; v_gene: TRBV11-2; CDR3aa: CASSLREGMNTEAFF; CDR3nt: TGTGCCAGCAGCTTACGAGAGGGCATGAACACTGAAGCTTTCTTT
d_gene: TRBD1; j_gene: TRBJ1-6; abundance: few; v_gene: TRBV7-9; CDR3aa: CASSLGGTGENSPLHF; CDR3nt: TGTGCCAGCAGCTTAGGGGGGACAGGGGAAAATTCACCCCTCCACTTT
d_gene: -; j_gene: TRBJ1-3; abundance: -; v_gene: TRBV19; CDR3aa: CASKRDIGNTIYF; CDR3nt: TGTGCCAGTAAAAGAGACATTGGAAACACCATATATTTT
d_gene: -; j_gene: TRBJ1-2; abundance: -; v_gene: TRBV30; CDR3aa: CAWSVVGANYGYTF; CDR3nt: TGTGCCTGGAGTGTAGTGGGAGCTAACTATGGCTACACCTTC
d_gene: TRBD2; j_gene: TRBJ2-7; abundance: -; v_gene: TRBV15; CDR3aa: CATSRKLAGGSEQYF; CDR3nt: TGTGCCACCAGCAGAAAGCTAGCGGGTGGAAGCGAGCAGTACTTC
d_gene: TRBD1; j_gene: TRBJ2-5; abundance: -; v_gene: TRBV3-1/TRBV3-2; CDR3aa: CASRRGTGGGGQETQYF; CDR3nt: TGTGCCAGCAGGAGGGGGACAGGGGGCGGCGGCCAAGAGACCCAGTACTTC
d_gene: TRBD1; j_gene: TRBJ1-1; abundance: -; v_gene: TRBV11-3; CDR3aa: CASSPRGGPEAFF; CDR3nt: TGTGCCAGCAGCCCTAGAGGGGGCCCTGAAGCTTTCTTT
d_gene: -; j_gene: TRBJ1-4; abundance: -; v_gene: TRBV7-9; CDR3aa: CASSFLQGIITEKLFF; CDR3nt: TGTGCCAGCAGCTTCCTACAGGGCATAATAACGGAAAAACTGTTTTTT
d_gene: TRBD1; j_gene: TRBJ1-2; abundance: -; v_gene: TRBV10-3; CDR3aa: CAISGTTGTGGYGYTF; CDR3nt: TGTGCCATCAGTGGAACGACCGGGACAGGGGGGTATGGCTACACCTTC
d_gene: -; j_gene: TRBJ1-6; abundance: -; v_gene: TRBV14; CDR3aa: CASSQGQTYNSPLHF; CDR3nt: TGTGCCAGCAGCCAAGGCCAGACTTATAATTCACCCCTCCACTTT
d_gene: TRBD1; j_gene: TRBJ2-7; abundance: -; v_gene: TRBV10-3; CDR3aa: CAIRPGQDSYEQYF; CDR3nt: TGTGCCATCAGACCGGGACAGGACTCCTACGAGCAGTACTTC
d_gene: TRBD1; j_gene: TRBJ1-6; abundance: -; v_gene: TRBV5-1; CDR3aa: CASSLEGGAYNSPLHF; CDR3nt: TGCGCCAGCAGCTTGGAAGGGGGCGCCTATAATTCACCCCTCCACTTT
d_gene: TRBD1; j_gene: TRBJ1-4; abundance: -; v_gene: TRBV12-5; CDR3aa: CASGSGQGDEKLFF; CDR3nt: TGTGCTAGTGGGTCCGGACAGGGGGACGAAAAACTGTTTTTT
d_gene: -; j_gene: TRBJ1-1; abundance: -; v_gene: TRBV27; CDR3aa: CASSSLLNTEAFF; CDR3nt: TGTGCCAGCAGTTCCCTTCTGAACACTGAAGCTTTCTTT
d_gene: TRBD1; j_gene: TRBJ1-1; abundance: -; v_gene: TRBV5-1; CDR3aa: CASSTPGTANTEAFF; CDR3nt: TGCGCCAGCAGTACCCCCGGGACAGCAAACACTGAAGCTTTCTTT
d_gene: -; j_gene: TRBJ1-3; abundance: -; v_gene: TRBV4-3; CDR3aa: CASSQDRAGSGNTIYF; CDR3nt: TGCGCCAGCAGCCAAGATAGGGCAGGGTCTGGAAACACCATATATTTT
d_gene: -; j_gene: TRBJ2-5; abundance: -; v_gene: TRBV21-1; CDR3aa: CASSKNVRVEETQYF; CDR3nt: TGTGCCAGCAGCAAAAATGTCAGGGTTGAAGAGACCCAGTACTTC
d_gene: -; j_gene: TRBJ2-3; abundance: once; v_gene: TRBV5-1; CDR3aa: CASRRGQESTDTQYF; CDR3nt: TGCGCCAGCCGCAGAGGGCAGGAGAGCACAGATACGCAGTATTTT
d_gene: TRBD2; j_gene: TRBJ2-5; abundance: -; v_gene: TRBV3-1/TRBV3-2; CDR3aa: CASSQERTVRGGLTQYF; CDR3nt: TGTGCCAGCAGCCAAGAGCGAACTGTGCGGGGGGGCTTGACCCAGTACTTC
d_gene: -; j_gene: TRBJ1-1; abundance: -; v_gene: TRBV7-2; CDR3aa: CASTLQGVNTEAFF; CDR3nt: TGTGCCAGCACCCTACAGGGAGTGAACACTGAAGCTTTCTTT
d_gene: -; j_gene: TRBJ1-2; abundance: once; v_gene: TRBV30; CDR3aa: CAWSERTRYTF; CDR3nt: TGTGCCTGGAGTGAAAGGACTCGCTACACCTTC
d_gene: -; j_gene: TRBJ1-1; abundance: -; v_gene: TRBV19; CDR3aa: CASSRRSMNTEAFF; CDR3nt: TGTGCCAGTAGTCGTCGCTCTATGAACACTGAAGCTTTCTTT
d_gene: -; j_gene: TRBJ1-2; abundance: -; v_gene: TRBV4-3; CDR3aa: CASSQEGSGVANYGYTF; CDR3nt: TGCGCCAGCAGCCAAGAGGGGTCGGGGGTCGCTAACTATGGCTACACCTTC
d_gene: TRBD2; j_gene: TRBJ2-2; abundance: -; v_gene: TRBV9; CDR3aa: CASSADSGGNTGELFF; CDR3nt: TGTGCCAGCAGCGCTGATAGCGGGGGGAACACCGGGGAGCTGTTTTTT
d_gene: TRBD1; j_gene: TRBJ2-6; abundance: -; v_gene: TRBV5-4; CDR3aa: CASSTGVISSGANVLTF; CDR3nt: TGTGCCAGCTCCACAGGGGTCATAAGCTCTGGGGCCAACGTCCTGACTTTC
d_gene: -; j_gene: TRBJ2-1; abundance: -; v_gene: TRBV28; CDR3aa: CASSPAADNEQFF; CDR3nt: TGTGCCAGCAGTCCCGCTGCGGACAACGAGCAGTTCTTC
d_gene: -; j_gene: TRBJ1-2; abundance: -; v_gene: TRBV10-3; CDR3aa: CAISDGRGYGYTF; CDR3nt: TGTGCCATCAGTGACGGGCGGGGCTATGGCTACACCTTC
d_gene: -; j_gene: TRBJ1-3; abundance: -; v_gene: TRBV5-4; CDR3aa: CASSLGHSSGNTIYF; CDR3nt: TGTGCCAGCAGCTTGGGACATTCCTCTGGAAACACCATATATTTT
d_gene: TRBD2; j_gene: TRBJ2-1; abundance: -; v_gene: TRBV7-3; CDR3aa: CASTPLAGGLYEQFF; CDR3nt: TGTGCCAGCACCCCCCTAGCGGGGGGGCTTTATGAGCAGTTCTTC
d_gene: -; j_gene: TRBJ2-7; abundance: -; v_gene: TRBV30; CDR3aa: CASKPLANSYEQYF; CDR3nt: TGTGCCTCTAAACCTCTAGCGAACTCCTACGAGCAGTACTTC
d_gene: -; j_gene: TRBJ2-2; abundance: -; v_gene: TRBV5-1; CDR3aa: CASSINELLVNGELFF; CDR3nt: TGCGCCAGCAGCATCAACGAGTTACTAGTGAACGGGGAGCTGTTTTTT
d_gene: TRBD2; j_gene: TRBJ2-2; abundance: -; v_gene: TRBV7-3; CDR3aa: CASSSSAASGVVGELFF; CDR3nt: TGTGCCAGCAGCTCATCGGCGGCTAGCGGGGTTGTCGGGGAGCTGTTTTTT
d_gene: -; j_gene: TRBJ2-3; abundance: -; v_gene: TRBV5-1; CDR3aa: CASSLASGSTDTQYF; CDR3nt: TGCGCCAGCAGCTTGGCCAGCGGTAGCACAGATACGCAGTATTTT
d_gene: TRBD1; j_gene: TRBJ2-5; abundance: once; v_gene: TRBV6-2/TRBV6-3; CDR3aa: CASSYSQATGLQETQYF; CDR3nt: TGTGCCAGCAGTTACTCCCAGGCGACAGGGTTGCAAGAGACCCAGTACTTC
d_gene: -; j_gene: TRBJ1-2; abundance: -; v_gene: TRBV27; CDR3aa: CASSLSAGIDYGYTF; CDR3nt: TGTGCCAGCAGTTTATCGGCGGGTATAGACTATGGCTACACCTTC
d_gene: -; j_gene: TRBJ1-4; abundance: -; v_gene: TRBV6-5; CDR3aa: CASSYSGTTNEKLFF; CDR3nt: TGTGCCAGCAGTTATAGCGGAACAACTAATGAAAAACTGTTTTTT
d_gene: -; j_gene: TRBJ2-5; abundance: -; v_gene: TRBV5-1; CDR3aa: CASSLGYSSGVEETQYF; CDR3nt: TGCGCCAGCAGCTTGGGTTATTCGTCGGGGGTCGAAGAGACCCAGTACTTC